This T cell receptor beta chain derives from a study of blood T cell repertoires in COVID-19. CDR3 length equals 17 residues. Germline V lookup: CDR1 SGHNT, CDR2 YYREEE (reference sequence). Trimming took 2 bases from V and 0 from J; bases not matched to a gene: 4. Sequenced by immunoSEQ multiplex PCR; TCRdb stores in-frame clones only, minus some. Of 350,000 or so clones listed, 92% were seen once; the top ten hold around a sixth. Sequencing was performed on PBMCs or T cells enriched from blood (not recorded which). This chain links TRBV5-4 with TRBJ2-3, with 12 bases lining up with TRBD1. The sequence was obtained from a woman in her 30s who had recovered from COVID-19. In DNA form, the CDR3 reads TGTGCCAGCAGCTTTCCTGGGACAGGGGGCAGCACAGATACGCAGTATTTT. Protein: CASSFPGTGGSTDTQYF. The complete variable domain, with remaining parts taken from reference TRBV5-4 and TRBJ2-3, reads ETGVTQSPTHLIKTRGQQVTLRCSSQSGHNTVSWYQQALGQGPQFIFQYYREEENGRGNFPPRFSGLQFPNYSSELNVNALELDDSALYLCASSFPGTGGSTDTQYFGPGTRLTVL.